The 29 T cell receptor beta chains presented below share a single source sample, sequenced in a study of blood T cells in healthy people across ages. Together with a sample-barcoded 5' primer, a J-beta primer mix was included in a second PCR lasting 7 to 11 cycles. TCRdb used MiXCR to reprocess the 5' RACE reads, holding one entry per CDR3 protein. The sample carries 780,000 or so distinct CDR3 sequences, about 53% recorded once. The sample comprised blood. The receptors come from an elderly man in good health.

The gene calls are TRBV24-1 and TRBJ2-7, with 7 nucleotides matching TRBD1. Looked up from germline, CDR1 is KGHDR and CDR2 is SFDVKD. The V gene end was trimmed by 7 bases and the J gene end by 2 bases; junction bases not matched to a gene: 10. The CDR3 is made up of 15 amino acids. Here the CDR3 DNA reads TGTGCCACCAGGCCCCCGGACAGGCCCCCCTACGAGCAGTACTTC. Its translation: CATRPPDRPPYEQYF.

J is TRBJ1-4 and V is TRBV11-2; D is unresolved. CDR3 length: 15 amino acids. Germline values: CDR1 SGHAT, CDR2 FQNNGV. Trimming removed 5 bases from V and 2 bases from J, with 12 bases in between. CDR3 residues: CASSPLRRTNEKLFF. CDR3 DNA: TGTGCCAGCAGCCCCTTGAGGCGGACTAATGAAAAACTGTTTTTT.

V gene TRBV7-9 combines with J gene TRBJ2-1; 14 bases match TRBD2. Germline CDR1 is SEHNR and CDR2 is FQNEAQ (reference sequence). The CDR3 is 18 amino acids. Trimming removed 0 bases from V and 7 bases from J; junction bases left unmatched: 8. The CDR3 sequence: CASSLAMGLAGEGNEQFF. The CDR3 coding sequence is TGTGCCAGCAGCTTAGCGATGGGACTAGCGGGAGAGGGTAATGAGCAGTTCTTC. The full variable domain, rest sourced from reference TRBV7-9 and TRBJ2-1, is DTGVSQNPRHKITKRGQNVTFRCDPISEHNRLYWYRQTLGQGPEFLTYFQNEAQLEKSRLLSDRFSAERPKGSFSTLEIQRTEQGDSAMYLCASSLAMGLAGEGNEQFFGPGTRLTVL.

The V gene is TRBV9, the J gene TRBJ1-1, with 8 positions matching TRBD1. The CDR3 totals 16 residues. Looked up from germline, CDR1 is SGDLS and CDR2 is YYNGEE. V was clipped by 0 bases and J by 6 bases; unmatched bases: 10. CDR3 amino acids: CASSVGSTGDLSEAFF. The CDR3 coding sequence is TGTGCCAGCAGCGTAGGTTCGACAGGGGATTTATCTGAAGCTTTCTTT.

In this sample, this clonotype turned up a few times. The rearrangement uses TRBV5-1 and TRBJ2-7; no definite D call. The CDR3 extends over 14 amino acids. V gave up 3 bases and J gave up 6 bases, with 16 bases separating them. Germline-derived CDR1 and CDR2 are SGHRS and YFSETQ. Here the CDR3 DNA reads TGCGCCAGCAGCTCCCGCCTAGGCCCCACCGAGCAGTACTTC. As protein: CASSSRLGPTEQYF.

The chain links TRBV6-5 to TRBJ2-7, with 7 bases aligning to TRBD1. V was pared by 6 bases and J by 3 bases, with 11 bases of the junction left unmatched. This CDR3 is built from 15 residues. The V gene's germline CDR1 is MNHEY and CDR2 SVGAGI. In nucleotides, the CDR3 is TGTGCCAGCAGACGCGACAGGGAACCTATCTACGAGCAGTACTTC. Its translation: CASRRDREPIYEQYF.

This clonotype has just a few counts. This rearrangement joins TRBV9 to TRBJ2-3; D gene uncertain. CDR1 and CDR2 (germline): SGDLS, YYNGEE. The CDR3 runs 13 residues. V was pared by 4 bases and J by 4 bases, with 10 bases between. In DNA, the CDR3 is TGTGCCAGCAGCTCGGCACCCTCAGATACGCAGTATTTT. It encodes CASSSAPSDTQYF.

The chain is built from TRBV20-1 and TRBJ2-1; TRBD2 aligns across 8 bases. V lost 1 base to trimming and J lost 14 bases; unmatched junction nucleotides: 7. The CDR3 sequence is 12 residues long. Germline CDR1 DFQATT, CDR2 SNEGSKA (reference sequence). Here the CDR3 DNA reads TGCAGTGCTAGAGTCCCCGGGGGGGAAAAGTTCTTC. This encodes CSARVPGGEKFF.

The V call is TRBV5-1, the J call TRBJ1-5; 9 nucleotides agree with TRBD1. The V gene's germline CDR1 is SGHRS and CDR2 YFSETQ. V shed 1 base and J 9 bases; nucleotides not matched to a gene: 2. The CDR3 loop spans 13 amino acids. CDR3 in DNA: TGCGCCAGCAGCTTGATGACAGGGGGGCCCCAGCATTTT. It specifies CASSLMTGGPQHF.

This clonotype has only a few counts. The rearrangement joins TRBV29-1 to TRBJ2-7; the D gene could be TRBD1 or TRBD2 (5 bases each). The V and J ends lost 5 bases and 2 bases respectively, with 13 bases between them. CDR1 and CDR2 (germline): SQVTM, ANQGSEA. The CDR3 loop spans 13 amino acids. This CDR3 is CSVRDPGTYEQYF. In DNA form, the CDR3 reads TGCAGCGTTCGGGACCCGGGAACCTACGAGCAGTACTTC.

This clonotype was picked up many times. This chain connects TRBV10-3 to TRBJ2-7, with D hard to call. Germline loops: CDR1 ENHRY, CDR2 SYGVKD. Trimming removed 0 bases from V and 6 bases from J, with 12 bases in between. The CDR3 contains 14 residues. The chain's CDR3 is CAISESTLATEQYF. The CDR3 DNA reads TGTGCCATCAGTGAGTCGACCCTCGCGACCGAGCAGTACTTC.

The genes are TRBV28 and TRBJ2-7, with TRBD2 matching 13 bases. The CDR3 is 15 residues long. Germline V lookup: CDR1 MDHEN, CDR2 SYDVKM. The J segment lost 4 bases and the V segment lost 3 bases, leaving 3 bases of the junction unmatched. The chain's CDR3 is CASSFRTSGRYEQYF. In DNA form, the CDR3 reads TGTGCCAGCAGTTTTAGGACTAGCGGGAGATACGAGCAGTACTTC. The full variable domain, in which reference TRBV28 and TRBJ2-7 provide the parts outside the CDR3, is DVKVTQSSRYLVKRTGEKVFLECVQDMDHENMFWYRQDPGLGLRLIYFSYDVKMKEKGDIPEGYSVSREKKERFSLILESASTNQTSMYLCASSFRTSGRYEQYFGPGTRLTVT.

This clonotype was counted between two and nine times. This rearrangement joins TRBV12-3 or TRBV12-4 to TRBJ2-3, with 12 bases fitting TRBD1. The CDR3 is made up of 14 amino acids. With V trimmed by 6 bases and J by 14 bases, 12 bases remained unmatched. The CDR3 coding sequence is TGTGCCAGCAGCACCGGGACAGGGGGCGGATACGCGTATTTT. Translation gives CASSTGTGGGYAYF.

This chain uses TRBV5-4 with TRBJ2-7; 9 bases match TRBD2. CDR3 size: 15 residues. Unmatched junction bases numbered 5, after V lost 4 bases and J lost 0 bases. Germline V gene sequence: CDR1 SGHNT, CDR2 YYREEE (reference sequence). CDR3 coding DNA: TGTGCCAGCAGCCTAGCGGGAATGAGCTCCTACGAGCAGTACTTC. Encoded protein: CASSLAGMSSYEQYF.

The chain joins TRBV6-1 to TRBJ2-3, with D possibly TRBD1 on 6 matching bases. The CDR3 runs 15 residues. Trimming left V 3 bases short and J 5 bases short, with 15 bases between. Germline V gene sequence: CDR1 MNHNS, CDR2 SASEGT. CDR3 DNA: TGTGCCAGCAGTGATGGGACAACTATGGGAGATACGCAGTATTTT. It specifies CASSDGTTMGDTQYF.

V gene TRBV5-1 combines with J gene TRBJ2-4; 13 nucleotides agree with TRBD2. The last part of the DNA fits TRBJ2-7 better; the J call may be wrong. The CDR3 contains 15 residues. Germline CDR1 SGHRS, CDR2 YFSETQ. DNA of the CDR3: TGCGCCAGCAGCTACGGACTAGCGGGAGACGGCGAGCAGTACTTC. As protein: CASSYGLAGDGEQYF.

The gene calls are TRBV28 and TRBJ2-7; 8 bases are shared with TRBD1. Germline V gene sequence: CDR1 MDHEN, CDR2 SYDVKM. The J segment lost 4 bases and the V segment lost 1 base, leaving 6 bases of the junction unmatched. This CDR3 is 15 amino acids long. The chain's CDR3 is CASSLFGQGAYEQYF. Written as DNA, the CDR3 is TGTGCCAGCAGTTTATTCGGACAGGGTGCGTACGAGCAGTACTTC.

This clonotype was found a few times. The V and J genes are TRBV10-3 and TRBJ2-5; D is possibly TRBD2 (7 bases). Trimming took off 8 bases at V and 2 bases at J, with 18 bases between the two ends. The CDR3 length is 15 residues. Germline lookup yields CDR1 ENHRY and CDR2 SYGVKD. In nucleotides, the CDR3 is TGTGCCATCCGGGGGGTACCGGGGGCTCAAGAGACCCAGTACTTC. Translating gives CAIRGVPGAQETQYF.

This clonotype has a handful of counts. The CDR3 reads CASSTGQGGYEQYF. The CDR3 DNA reads TGTGCCAGCAGTACCGGACAGGGCGGTTACGAGCAGTACTTC. The genes are TRBV6-1 and TRBJ2-7, with 8 bases aligning to TRBD1. Germline V CDR1 and CDR2: MNHNS, SASEGT. V dropped 5 bases and J dropped 4; count of bases not matched to a gene: 7. The CDR3 runs to 14 residues.

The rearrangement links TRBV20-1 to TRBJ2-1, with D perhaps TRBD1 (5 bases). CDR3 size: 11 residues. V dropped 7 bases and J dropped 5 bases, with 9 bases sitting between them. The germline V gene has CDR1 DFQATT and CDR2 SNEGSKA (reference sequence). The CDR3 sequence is CSEQGNNEQFF. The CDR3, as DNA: TGCAGTGAGCAGGGCAACAATGAGCAGTTCTTC.

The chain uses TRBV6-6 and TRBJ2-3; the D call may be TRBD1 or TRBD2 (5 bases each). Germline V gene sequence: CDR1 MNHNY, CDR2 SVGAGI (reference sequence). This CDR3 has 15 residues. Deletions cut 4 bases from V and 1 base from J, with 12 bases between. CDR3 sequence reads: CASSSRDGRTDTQYF. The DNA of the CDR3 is TGTGCCAGCAGTTCCCGGGACGGTCGCACAGATACGCAGTATTTT.

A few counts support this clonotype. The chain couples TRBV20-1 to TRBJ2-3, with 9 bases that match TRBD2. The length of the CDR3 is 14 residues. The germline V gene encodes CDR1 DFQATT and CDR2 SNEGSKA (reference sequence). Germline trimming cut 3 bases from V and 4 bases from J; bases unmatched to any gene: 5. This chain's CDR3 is CSASRSGSADTQYF. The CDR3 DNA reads TGCAGTGCTAGTCGTAGCGGGAGTGCAGATACGCAGTATTTT.

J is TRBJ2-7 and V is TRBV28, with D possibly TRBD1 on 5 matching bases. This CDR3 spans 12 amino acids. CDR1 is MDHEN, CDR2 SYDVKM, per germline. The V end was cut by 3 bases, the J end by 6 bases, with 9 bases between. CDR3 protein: CASSLVGAEQYF. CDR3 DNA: TGTGCCAGCAGTTTGGTTGGGGCCGAGCAGTACTTC.

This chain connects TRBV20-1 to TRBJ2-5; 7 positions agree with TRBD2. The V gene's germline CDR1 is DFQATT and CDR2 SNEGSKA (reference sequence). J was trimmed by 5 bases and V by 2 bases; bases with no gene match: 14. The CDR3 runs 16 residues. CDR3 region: CSARPPSGKPEETQYF. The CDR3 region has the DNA TGCAGTGCTAGACCCCCCAGCGGGAAGCCAGAGGAGACCCAGTACTTC.

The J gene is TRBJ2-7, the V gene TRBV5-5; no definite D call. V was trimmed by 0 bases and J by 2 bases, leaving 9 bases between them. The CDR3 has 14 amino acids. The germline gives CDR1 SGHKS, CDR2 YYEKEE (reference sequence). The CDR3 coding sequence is TGTGCCAGCAGCTTGGCCCCGCTGGCCTACGAGCAGTACTTC. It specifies CASSLAPLAYEQYF.

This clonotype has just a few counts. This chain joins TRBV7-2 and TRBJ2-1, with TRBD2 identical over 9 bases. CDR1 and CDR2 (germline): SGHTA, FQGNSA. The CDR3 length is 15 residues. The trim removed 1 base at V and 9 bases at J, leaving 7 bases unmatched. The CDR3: CASSLDGGRVGEQFF. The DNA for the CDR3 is TGTGCCAGCAGCTTAGACGGCGGGAGGGTGGGTGAGCAGTTCTTC.

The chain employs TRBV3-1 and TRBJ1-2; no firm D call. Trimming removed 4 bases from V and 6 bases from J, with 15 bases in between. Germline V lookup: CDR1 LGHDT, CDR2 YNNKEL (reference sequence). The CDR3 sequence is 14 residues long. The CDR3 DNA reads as TGTGCCAGCAGCCTTCTGTCGAGAGAAAATGGCTACACCTTC. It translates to CASSLLSRENGYTF.

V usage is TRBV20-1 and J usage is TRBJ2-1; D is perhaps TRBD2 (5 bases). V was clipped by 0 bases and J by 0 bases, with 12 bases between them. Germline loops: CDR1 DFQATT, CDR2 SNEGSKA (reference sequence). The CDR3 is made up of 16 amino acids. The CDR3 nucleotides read TGCAGTGCTAGAGATTACAGTGGGAGCTCCTACAATGAGCAGTTCTTC. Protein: CSARDYSGSSYNEQFF.

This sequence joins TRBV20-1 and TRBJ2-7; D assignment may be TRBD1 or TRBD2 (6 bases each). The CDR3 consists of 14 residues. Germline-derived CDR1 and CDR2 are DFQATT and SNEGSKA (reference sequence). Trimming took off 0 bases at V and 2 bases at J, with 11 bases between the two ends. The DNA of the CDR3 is TGCAGTGCTAGAGATCTGGGGGGCACCTACGAGCAGTACTTC. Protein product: CSARDLGGTYEQYF.